This T cell receptor beta chain was observed in a study of blood T cell repertoires in COVID-19. Study-wide context: Donors in the United States, Italy and Spain gave samples during acute or convalescent COVID-19. T cells, B-cell-depleted T cells, or PBMCs provided the cDNA or gDNA that served as material.

Trimming cost V 5 bases and J 2 bases, with 7 bases left between them. The germline V gene encodes CDR1 LGHDT and CDR2 YNNKEL (reference sequence). The CDR3 length is 13 residues. Per the original methods: Estimation of nucleated cell counts was performed using reference gene primer amplification. The method was immunoSEQ multiplex PCR; TCRdb's version includes in-frame clones alone and lacks a portion of them. From that table come the V and J calls and clone size; the DNA was used to work out D and trimming. The sample consists of tens of thousands of clones, 90% of them appearing once. This chain connects TRBV3-1 (or the pseudogene TRBV3-2) to TRBJ1-3; D uncertain. Sequencing used peripheral blood. The TCR was taken from a man aged 55-75 years with acute or convalescent COVID-19. The CDR3 coding sequence is TGTGCCAGCAGCTCATACACTGGAAACACCATATATTTT. This sequence encodes CASSSYTGNTIYF.